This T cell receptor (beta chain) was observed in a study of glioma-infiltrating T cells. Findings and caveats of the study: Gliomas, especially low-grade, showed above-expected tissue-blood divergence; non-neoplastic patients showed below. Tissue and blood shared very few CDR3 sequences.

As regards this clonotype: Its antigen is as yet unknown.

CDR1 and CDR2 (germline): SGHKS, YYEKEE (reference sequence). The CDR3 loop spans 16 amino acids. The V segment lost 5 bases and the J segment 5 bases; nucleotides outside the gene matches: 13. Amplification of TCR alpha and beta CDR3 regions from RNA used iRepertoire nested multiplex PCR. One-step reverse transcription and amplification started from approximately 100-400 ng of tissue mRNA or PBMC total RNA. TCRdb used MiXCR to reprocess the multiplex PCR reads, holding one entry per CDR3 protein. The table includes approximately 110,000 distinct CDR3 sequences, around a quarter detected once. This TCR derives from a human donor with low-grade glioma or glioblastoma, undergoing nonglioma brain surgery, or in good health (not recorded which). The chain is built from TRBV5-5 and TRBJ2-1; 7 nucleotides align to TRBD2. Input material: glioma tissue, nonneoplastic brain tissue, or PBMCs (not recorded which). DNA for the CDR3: TGTGCCAGCAGTTTGACAGCCCTGCTAGCGGACAATGAGCAGTTCTTC. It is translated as CASSLTALLADNEQFF.